The subject of this entry is one TCR beta chain. Trimming removed 9 bases from V and 3 bases from J, with 23 bases in between. This CDR3 spans 16 amino acids. Germline V gene lookup returns CDR1 SGHTA and CDR2 FQGTGA. These data originate in a study of T cells in Graves' hyperthyroidism and ophthalmopathy. Study overall: Once the initial diagnosis was made, peripheral blood was obtained before any treatment.

Amplification of TCR beta CDR3 regions was performed using RNA transcripts as template. An initial round of RT-PCR targeting the TCR CDR3 relied on the HTBI primer set. MiXCR, run by TCRdb on the multiplex PCR reads, gives a single entry per CDR3 protein. The table includes about 35,000 distinct CDR3 sequences, less than 50% detected once. The patients, who ranged from 18 to 65 in age, presented with newly diagnosed hyperthyroidism lasting under 2 months. The sample of blood was obtained at first hyperthyroidism diagnosis (before any ophthalmopathy symptoms). Out of around 10 ml of fresh peripheral blood came the PBMCs.

This sequence originates from a woman in her forties or fifties with Graves' hyperthyroidism that later progressed to Graves' ophthalmopathy. The sequencing input was blood. The V gene is TRBV7-3, the J gene TRBJ1-2; D ambiguous. The CDR3 sequence is CASSGMGGTAYYGYTF. The CDR3 nucleotides are TGTGCCAGTAGCGGGATGGGTGGTACAGCCTACTATGGCTACACCTTC.